The clone carrying this TCR beta chain has only a few counts. Its cognate antigen is unknown. This entry is derived from a study of T cells in tuberculosis. On the study more broadly: Sequenced TCRs come from CD1B-GMM tetramer-binding T cells. In South Africa, adults with active tuberculosis were compared with IGRA-negative and latently infected IGRA-positive adolescents.

Clones were sequenced by immunoSEQ multiplex PCR, and TCRdb holds only the in-frame ones, with some missing. The sample gives about 25,000 clones, around nine tenths of which show up once; 17% is in the top ten. V was pared by 2 bases and J by 2 bases, with 5 bases of the junction left unmatched. The CDR3 is made up of 15 amino acids. The V gene's germline CDR1 is SGHTA and CDR2 FQGTGA. Notes on the study in general: GMM-specific TCRs were nearer to active tuberculosis alpha repertoires, suggesting expansion. Samples were chosen by availability of cryopreserved specimens.

The clonotype originates from a donor aged 10-29 years with latent tuberculosis or without tuberculosis infection. Some clones in this sample may be carry-over from other donors' samples. The chain carries TRBV7-3 and TRBJ2-7, with 8 nucleotides matching TRBD2. Sequencing was done on a sample of PBMCs. The CDR3 bases are TGTGCCAGCAGCTTATATAAGCGGGAGCCCTACGAGCAGTACTTC. This gives the protein CASSLYKREPYEQYF.